What follows are 5 T cell receptor beta chains derived from one specimen sequenced in a study of blood T cells in healthy people across ages. A J-beta primer mix and a sample-barcoded 5' primer were used in a second PCR of roughly 6 to 11 cycles. MiXCR, applied by TCRdb to the 5' RACE reads, yields one record per CDR3 protein. The sample shows over a million distinct CDR3 sequences, approximately 60% of them seen only once. Material for sequencing was blood. The receptors originated from a man aged 18 to 29 in good health.

This chain links TRBV20-1 with TRBJ2-7; D is undetermined. This CDR3 has 13 amino acids. The germline V and J ends were trimmed by 3 bases and 6 bases, with 15 bases remaining between them. The germline CDR1 and CDR2 sequences are DFQATT and SNEGSKA (reference sequence). CDR3 protein: CSASSPRSFEQYF. The CDR3 nucleotides are TGCAGTGCTAGCTCCCCCCGGAGTTTCGAGCAGTACTTC.

This chain connects TRBV20-1 to TRBJ2-5; D may be TRBD1 or TRBD2 (5 bases each). Germline lookup yields CDR1 DFQATT and CDR2 SNEGSKA (reference sequence). The CDR3 extends over 15 amino acids. The V end lost 0 bases, the J end lost 11 bases, and 22 bases lay between the germline ends. The CDR3 region is CSARDGLGTYNEQYF. DNA of the CDR3: TGCAGTGCTAGAGATGGGCTGGGGACCTACAATGAGCAGTACTTC.

The CDR3 nucleotides read TGTGCCACCTGGGTCATTGACTATGGCTACACCTTC. It yields the protein CATWVIDYGYTF. The J gene is TRBJ1-2, the V gene TRBV10-3; D is unclear. CDR3 length: 12 residues. Germline V gene sequence: CDR1 ENHRY, CDR2 SYGVKD. Trimming took off 10 bases at V and 3 bases at J, with 12 bases between the two ends.

J is TRBJ2-1 and V is TRBV5-1; D is undetermined. The V and J ends lost 1 base and 8 bases respectively, with 16 bases between them. Germline CDR1 SGHRS, CDR2 YFSETQ. The CDR3 is 15 amino acids. The CDR3 DNA reads TGCGCCAGCAGCTTGAACGCAGGTACGACGTATGAGCAGTTCTTC. Its translation: CASSLNAGTTYEQFF.

The gene calls are TRBV5-1 and TRBJ2-1, with unresolved D. Between the trimmed V and J ends, which lost 0 bases and 7 bases, there was a span of 11 bases. The CDR3 runs 14 residues. Germline V lookup: CDR1 SGHRS, CDR2 YFSETQ. In nucleotides, the CDR3 is TGCGCCAGCAGCTTGGAAGCTAGGAAGAATGAGCAGTTCTTC. The encoded protein is CASSLEARKNEQFF.